This T cell receptor (beta chain) stems from a study of T cells expressing NK-cell markers. Turning to the study itself: Just one sequenced donor of eight was HCMV-seronegative, while seven were seropositive.

After re-calling the 5' RACE reads, TCRdb lists one entry per CDR3 protein, DNA absent. This sample's table reports approximately 460,000 distinct CDR3 sequences. The V gene's germline CDR1 is SEHNR and CDR2 FQNEAQ (reference sequence). This CDR3 region has 12 residues. Sequenced: blood T cells: a sorted CD56 or NKG2C T cell subset, CD4+ or CD8+ T cells, or bulk PBMC T cells (not recorded which). The rearrangement links TRBV7-9 to TRBJ2-5. The sequence derives from a woman aged 18-70 years in good health. CDR3 protein: CASSSNRETQYF.